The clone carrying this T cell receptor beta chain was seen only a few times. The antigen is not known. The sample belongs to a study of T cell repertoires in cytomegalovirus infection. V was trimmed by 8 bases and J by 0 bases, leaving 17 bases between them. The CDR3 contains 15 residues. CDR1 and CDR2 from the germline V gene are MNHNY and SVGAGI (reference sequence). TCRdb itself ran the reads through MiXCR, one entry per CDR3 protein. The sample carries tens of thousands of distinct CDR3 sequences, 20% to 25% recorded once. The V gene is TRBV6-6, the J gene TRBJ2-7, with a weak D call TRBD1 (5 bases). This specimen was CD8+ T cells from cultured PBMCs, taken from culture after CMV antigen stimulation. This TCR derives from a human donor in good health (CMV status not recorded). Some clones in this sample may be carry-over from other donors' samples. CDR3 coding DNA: TGTGCCAGCCTCCGTCTAACAGGTAGCTCCTACGAGCAGTACTTC. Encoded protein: CASLRLTGSSYEQYF.